These 26 T cell receptor beta chains share one sample of origin, sequenced in a study of post-analysis software for immune sequencing data. Study results and caveats: There were five TRBV segments more frequent in patients than controls, and TRBV5-6, TRBV5-1 and TRBV20-1 were among them.

The library was made from cDNA and included unique molecular identifiers. Each CDR3 protein is one row after TCRdb ran MiXCR on the PCR reads. The profile shows roughly 800,000 distinct CDR3 sequences, about half of them singletons. No antigens are known for them. The material sequenced was blood. The receptor source for this set is a girl aged 10 to 17 with multiple sclerosis.

This clonotype has just a few counts. The chain employs TRBV13 and TRBJ2-3; no firm D call. The CDR3 is 14 residues long. V was clipped by 3 bases and J by 2 bases, with 9 bases between them. Germline CDR1 PRHDT, CDR2 FYEKMQ (reference sequence). The CDR3 nucleotides read TGTGCCAGCAGCTTTCATACAGTCACAGATACGCAGTATTTT. Translation: CASSFHTVTDTQYF.

This clonotype was observed once. This chain joins TRBV12-3 or TRBV12-4 and TRBJ2-7; 9 bases are shared with TRBD2. The V segment lost 3 bases and the J segment 6 bases; nucleotides outside the gene matches: 6. The CDR3 extends over 14 amino acids. The CDR3 protein is CASSFRLAGSEQYF. CDR3 DNA: TGTGCCAGCAGTTTTAGGCTAGCGGGAAGCGAGCAGTACTTC.

The CDR3 coding sequence is TGTGCCAGCAGTCTGGTTAATCAGCCCCAGCATTTT. Its translation is CASSLVNQPQHF. This sequence joins TRBV6-6 and TRBJ1-5; D is ambiguous. The CDR3 extends over 12 amino acids. Germline CDR1 is MNHNY and CDR2 is SVGAGI (reference sequence). V was trimmed by 5 bases and J by 4 bases, leaving 6 bases between them.

This clonotype was seen a handful of times. The chain recombines TRBV28 with TRBJ2-7; D unresolved. The CDR3 is 14 residues long. V gave up 3 bases and J gave up 4 bases, with 13 bases separating them. Germline loops: CDR1 MDHEN, CDR2 SYDVKM. CDR3 DNA sequence: TGTGCCAGCAGTTTTAGGCCTGTACTTTACGAGCAGTACTTC. It specifies CASSFRPVLYEQYF.

The rearrangement links TRBV28 to TRBJ2-7; TRBD2 might be the D (5 bases). V was clipped by 7 bases and J by 1 base, with 14 bases between them. CDR1 is MDHEN, CDR2 SYDVKM, per germline. The CDR3 is made up of 14 amino acids. This CDR3 reads CASKLGVFSYEQYF. The CDR3 DNA reads TGTGCCAGCAAACTGGGAGTCTTTTCCTACGAGCAGTACTTC.

J is TRBJ2-1 and V is TRBV13; the D gene is possibly TRBD2 (5 bases). Trimming pared 2 bases from V and 4 bases from J, leaving 15 bases between. CDR1 and CDR2 (germline): PRHDT, FYEKMQ (reference sequence). The CDR3 covers 16 residues. CDR3 residues: CASSLYLEEAYNEQFF. The CDR3 region has the DNA TGTGCCAGCAGCTTATATCTTGAGGAGGCGTACAATGAGCAGTTCTTC.

V usage is TRBV7-2 and J usage is TRBJ2-1, with a possible D match to TRBD2 (6 bases). Germline V gene lookup returns CDR1 SGHTA and CDR2 FQGNSA. The CDR3 loop spans 15 amino acids. Trimming left V 5 bases short and J 4 bases short, with 15 bases between. The CDR3 nucleotides are TGTGCCAGCAGCCTGAGGAGCGGGTCTTACAATGAGCAGTTCTTC. Its protein product is CASSLRSGSYNEQFF.

This clonotype has only a few counts. The gene calls are TRBV6-6 and TRBJ2-7, with TRBD1 as a possible D gene (6 bases). The germline V and J ends were trimmed by 2 bases and 1 base, with 18 bases remaining between them. Germline assignment: CDR1 MNHNY and CDR2 SVGAGI (reference sequence). The CDR3 sequence is 17 residues long. This chain's CDR3 is CASSYDGDKYISYEQYF. The CDR3 DNA reads TGTGCCAGCAGTTACGATGGGGACAAGTATATTTCCTACGAGCAGTACTTC.

The chain joins TRBV7-9 to TRBJ2-3; the D gene is possibly TRBD1 (6 bases). V lost 1 base and J 6 bases, leaving 11 bases between the germline ends. The CDR3 totals 14 residues. Germline-derived CDR1 and CDR2 are SEHNR and FQNEAQ (reference sequence). CDR3 coding DNA: TGTGCCAGCAGCTTAGTCCAGGGGCCGGATACGCAGTATTTT. Its protein is CASSLVQGPDTQYF.

The gene calls are TRBV9 and TRBJ2-1, with D tentatively TRBD2 (6 bases). V was shortened by 0 bases and J by 4 bases, with 11 bases between the two germline ends. The CDR3 sequence is 15 residues long. Germline V gene lookup returns CDR1 SGDLS and CDR2 YYNGEE. CDR3 in amino acids: CASSVGGNGYNEQFF. DNA of the CDR3: TGTGCCAGCAGCGTAGGCGGGAACGGTTACAATGAGCAGTTCTTC.

In regard to this clonotype: The junction does not match germline at one end; this may be a read error. V usage is TRBV7-8 and J usage is TRBJ2-5; D gene uncertain. The J call is in doubt because the DNA end fits TRBJ2-7 better. The CDR3 consists of 13 residues. Germline CDR1 and CDR2: SGHVS and FQNEAQ. The CDR3 coding sequence is TGTGCCGGCAGCTTAGCCAGGATCTACGAGCAGTACTTC. Translation gives CAGSLARIYEQYF.

V and J are TRBV29-1 and TRBJ2-7, with unresolved D. Looked up from germline, CDR1 is SQVTM and CDR2 is ANQGSEA. The V and J ends lost 7 bases and 4 bases respectively, with 11 bases between them. This CDR3 has 11 amino acids. The CDR3 region has the DNA TGCAGCGCGGTCTTGGAATACGAGCAGTACTTC. This translates into CSAVLEYEQYF.

This clonotype appeared once. The J gene is TRBJ2-1, the V gene TRBV13; TRBD2 matches at 7 bases. The CDR3 has 16 amino acids. Germline trimming cut 5 bases from V and 6 bases from J; bases unmatched to any gene: 13. Germline lookup yields CDR1 PRHDT and CDR2 FYEKMQ (reference sequence). The CDR3 DNA sequence: TGTGCCAGCAGCCCCCTTTTCGTCGGGGGGTCCAATGAGCAGTTCTTC. Translation gives CASSPLFVGGSNEQFF.

On this clonotype: The junction does not match germline at one end; this may be a read error. This chain joins TRBV12-3 or TRBV12-4 and TRBJ2-7; a possible D gene is TRBD2 (6 bases). The CDR3 loop spans 13 amino acids. CDR3 bases: TGTGTCAGCAAAAGGATGGGGGGTTACGAGCAGTACTTC. Encoded protein: CVSKRMGGYEQYF.

The sample holds a few counts of this clonotype. J is TRBJ2-3 and V is TRBV24-1; a weak D match, TRBD1 (5 bases). The CDR3 runs to 15 residues. Germline V gives CDR1 KGHDR, CDR2 SFDVKD. V lost 4 bases to trimming and J lost 2 bases, with 12 bases between them. The CDR3 protein is CATSDPTDNTDTQYF. DNA for the CDR3: TGTGCCACCAGTGACCCGACAGATAACACAGATACGCAGTATTTT.

This clonotype was observed at least ten times. An end of the junction does not agree with germline; a read error may underlie this. The CDR3 DNA follows: TGTGCTAGCAGCCCGGACAGGGGAGAGACCCAGTACTTC. It specifies CASSPDRGETQYF. The chain combines TRBV7-7 with TRBJ2-5; 9 nucleotides align to TRBD1. CDR3 length equals 13 residues. CDR1 and CDR2 (germline): SSHAT, FNYEAQ (reference sequence).

This clonotype was counted many times. The V gene is TRBV5-1, the J gene TRBJ1-1; D perhaps matches TRBD1 (6 bases). Germline CDR1 is SGHRS and CDR2 is YFSETQ. This CDR3 comprises 15 residues. V was cut by 5 bases and J by 5 bases, with 19 bases left in between. As DNA, the CDR3 is TGCGCCAGCAGTACAGAGACCGGTGGGACAACTGAAGCTTTCTTT. Translated, it gives CASSTETGGTTEAFF.

This clonotype was counted a few times. The rearrangement uses TRBV29-1 and TRBJ2-1, with D perhaps TRBD1 (6 bases). There are 13 residues in the CDR3. V was trimmed by 7 bases and J by 3 bases, leaving 13 bases between them. CDR1 SQVTM and CDR2 ANQGSEA come from the germline V gene. The CDR3 region is CSARQDYYNEQFF. The CDR3, as DNA: TGCAGCGCCAGACAGGATTACTACAATGAGCAGTTCTTC.

The chain links TRBV7-9 to TRBJ1-6; 8 bases align to TRBD1. The CDR3 is made up of 14 amino acids. Unmatched junction bases numbered 4, after V lost 4 bases and J lost 8 bases. CDR1 is SEHNR, CDR2 FQNEAQ, per germline (reference sequence). For the CDR3, the DNA is TGTGCCAGCAGCTCAGGGGGCGCTTATTCACCCCTCCACTTT. The encoded protein is CASSSGGAYSPLHF.

Only a few counts were recorded for this clonotype. The chain is built from TRBV15 and TRBJ1-5, with 9 bases identical to TRBD1. CDR1 and CDR2 (germline): LNHNV, YYDKDF (reference sequence). The CDR3 has 15 amino acids. After removal of 7 bases from V and 0 bases from J, the junction contained 4 bases not matched to a gene. The chain's CDR3 is CATTKDRGSNQPQHF. In nucleotides, the CDR3 is TGTGCCACCACCAAGGACAGGGGTAGCAATCAGCCCCAGCATTTT.

In DNA form, the CDR3 reads TGCAGTGCTAGAGATGGACAGGTCTACGAGCAGTACTTC. This codes for CSARDGQVYEQYF. The chain has TRBV20-1 and TRBJ2-4, with 7 bases fitting TRBD1. The J call may be mistaken, given a closer DNA end match to TRBJ2-7. Germline V gives CDR1 DFQATT, CDR2 SNEGSKA (reference sequence). CDR3 length: 13 residues.

This clonotype was counted a few times. The rearrangement links TRBV6-5 to TRBJ2-7; 9 bases match TRBD1. The germline CDR1 and CDR2 sequences are MNHEY and SVGAGI. The length of the CDR3 is 15 residues. V was pared by 4 bases and J by 3 bases, with 7 bases of the junction left unmatched. The CDR3 protein is CASSFSGTGNYEQYF. The CDR3 DNA sequence: TGTGCCAGCAGTTTCTCCGGGACAGGGAACTACGAGCAGTACTTC.

This clonotype was counted between two and nine times. This chain links TRBV20-1 with TRBJ2-5; D is unresolved. This CDR3 is built from 16 residues. Trimming removed 2 bases from V and 0 bases from J, with 16 bases in between. Per germline, CDR1 DFQATT and CDR2 SNEGSKA (reference sequence). The CDR3 nucleotides read TGCAGTGCTAGAATTGAAGGTAGCAGGTACCAAGAGACCCAGTACTTC. Protein sequence: CSARIEGSRYQETQYF.

A word on this clonotype: A junction end diverges from the germline sequence, so it may reflect a read error. The chain has TRBV27 and TRBJ2-5, with TRBD1 matching over 7 bases. Germline values: CDR1 MNHEY, CDR2 SMNVEV (reference sequence). CDR3 length: 14 residues. This CDR3 reads CASSPTRGPETPYF. CDR3 in DNA: TGTGCCAGCAGTCCAACTAGGGGGCCGGAGACCCCGTACTTC.

This clonotype has a single count. Given a much more abundant clone one base away, this may be a read error. The gene calls are TRBV20-1 and TRBJ2-5; 13 nucleotides agree with TRBD2. Germline-derived CDR1 and CDR2 are DFQATT and SNEGSKA (reference sequence). The CDR3 totals 21 residues. The DNA for the CDR3 is TGCAGTGCTAGGATCCAACTAGCGGGAGGGCTAGGCCTACAAATCCAAAAGACCCAGTACTTC. Residues: CSARIQLAGGLGLQIQKTQYF.

This clonotype was seen more than once but under ten times. J is TRBJ2-4 and V is TRBV10-3; D gene ambiguous. The V gene's germline CDR1 is ENHRY and CDR2 SYGVKD. V lost 0 bases and J 1 base, leaving 13 bases between the germline ends. This CDR3 region has 17 residues. CDR3 nucleotide sequence: TGTGCCATCAGTGAGTCGTCTAAACCGGGCGCCAAAAACATTCAGTACTTC. Residues: CAISESSKPGAKNIQYF.